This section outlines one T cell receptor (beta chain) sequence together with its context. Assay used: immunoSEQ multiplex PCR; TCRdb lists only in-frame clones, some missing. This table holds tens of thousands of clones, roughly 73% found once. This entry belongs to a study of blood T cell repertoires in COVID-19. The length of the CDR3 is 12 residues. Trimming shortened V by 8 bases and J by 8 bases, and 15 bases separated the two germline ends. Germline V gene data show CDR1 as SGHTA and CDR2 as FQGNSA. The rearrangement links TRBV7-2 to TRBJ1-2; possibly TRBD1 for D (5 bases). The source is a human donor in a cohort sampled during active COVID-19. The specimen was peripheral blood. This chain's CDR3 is CASPWGGDGYTF. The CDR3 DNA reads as TGTGCCAGCCCCTGGGGGGGGGACGGCTACACCTTC.